The entry below gives a single TCR beta chain sequence along with its context. This sample is part of a study of blood T cell repertoires in COVID-19. Under the authors' procedure: Counts of nucleated cells, estimated from reference gene primer amplification, were obtained. Profiled with immunoSEQ multiplex PCR; TCRdb holds only in-frame clones, not every one. V, J and clone size are those of that table, while D and trimming were read from the DNA. The sample lists some 130,000 clones; just over 85% were seen once. Germline-derived CDR1 and CDR2 are MDHEN and SYDVKM. This CDR3 comprises 19 residues. V dropped 3 bases and J dropped 1 base, with 22 bases sitting between them.

The gene calls are TRBV28 and TRBJ1-5; D remains ambiguous. What was sequenced was PBMCs or T cells enriched from blood (not recorded which). This clonotype was sampled from a man aged 50 to 59 who had recovered from COVID-19. The CDR3 loop reads CASSFIWKQRGESNQPQHF. CDR3 sequence (DNA): TGTGCCAGCAGTTTTATTTGGAAACAGCGGGGAGAGAGCAATCAGCCCCAGCATTTT.